This T cell receptor beta chain was sequenced during a study of T cells in Graves' hyperthyroidism and ophthalmopathy. Criteria for exclusion of patients were uncontrolled infection, other autoimmune disease, pregnancy or lactation. Amplification of TCR beta CDR3 regions used RNA as the template. Primed by the HTBI set, a first-round RT-PCR was run on the TCR CDR3. TCRdb redid the calling of the multiplex PCR reads with MiXCR, one entry per CDR3 protein. The table shows 550,000 to 800,000 distinct CDR3 sequences, with 15% to 20% occurring only once. Worth noting for this clonotype: Its cognate antigen is unknown.

The CDR3 covers 15 residues. The V gene lost 2 bases and the J gene lost 4 bases, with 12 bases spanning the gap. Study results and caveats: Blood also carried most thyroid clonotypes expanded above 0.001.

The rearrangement uses TRBV12-3 or TRBV12-4 and TRBJ1-5, with a tentative D call TRBD1 (5 bases). The receptor comes from a man aged 50-60 years with Graves' hyperthyroidism. The sequencing input was blood. CDR3 amino acids: CASSLTLQGNQPQHF. DNA for the CDR3: TGTGCCAGCAGTTTAACCCTGCAGGGTAATCAGCCCCAGCATTTT.